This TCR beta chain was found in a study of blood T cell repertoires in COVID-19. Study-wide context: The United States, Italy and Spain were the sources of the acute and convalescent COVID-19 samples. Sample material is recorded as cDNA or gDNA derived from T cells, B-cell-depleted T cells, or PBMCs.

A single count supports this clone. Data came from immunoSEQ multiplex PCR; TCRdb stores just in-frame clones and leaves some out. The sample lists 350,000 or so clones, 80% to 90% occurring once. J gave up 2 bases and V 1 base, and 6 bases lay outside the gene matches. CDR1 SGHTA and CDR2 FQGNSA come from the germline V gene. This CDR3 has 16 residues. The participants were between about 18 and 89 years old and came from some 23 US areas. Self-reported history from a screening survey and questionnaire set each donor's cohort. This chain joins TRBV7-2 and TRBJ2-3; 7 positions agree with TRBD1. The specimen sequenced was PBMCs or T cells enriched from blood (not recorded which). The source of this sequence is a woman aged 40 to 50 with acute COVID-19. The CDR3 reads CASSLGQGPNTDTQYF. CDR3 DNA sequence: TGTGCCAGCAGCTTAGGACAGGGCCCCAACACAGATACGCAGTATTTT.